Given below is one T cell receptor (beta chain) in context. The antigen is not known. The data derive from a study of shared clonotypes between healthy human individuals. Study-wide findings and caveats: About 5.2% was the fraction of naive CD4 clonotypes found shared across several donors.

The CDR3 covers 15 residues. V gave up 4 bases and J gave up 8 bases, with 19 bases separating them. CDR1 SGDLS and CDR2 YYNGEE come from the germline V gene. Clones were read by immunoSEQ multiplex PCR, and TCRdb kept only the in-frame ones, dropping some. The sample includes about 680,000 clones, 90% to 95% of them seen just once. It was CD45RO-negative cells, positively selected for CCR7, that made up naive CD8 cells, with terminally differentiated effector memory CD45RA+ cells excluded. This clonotype originated in a man under 40 in good health. The chain has TRBV9 and TRBJ1-3; tentative D call: TRBD1 (5 bases). What was sequenced was naive CD8+ T cells sorted from blood. The CDR3 is CASSTRGFEADTIYF. CDR3 nucleotide sequence: TGTGCCAGCAGCACTCGGGGCTTCGAAGCGGACACCATATATTTT.